These 22 T cell receptor beta chains were sequenced from one sample in a study of multiple sclerosis patients with progressive multifocal leukoencephalopathy. TCRdb's table, derived via immunoSEQ multiplex PCR, lists solely in-frame clones and lacks some. The sample yields roughly 31,000 clones, 75% to 90% seen once. Time point here: before natalizumab initiation. Source material: PBMCs. The receptors come from a human donor with multiple sclerosis.

This clone was detected only a few times. V is TRBV19 and J is TRBJ1-4; D may be TRBD1 (5 bases). V lost 6 bases, J lost 4 bases, and 15 bases lay in between. The CDR3 covers 15 residues. Looked up from germline, CDR1 is LNHDA and CDR2 is SQIVND (reference sequence). The CDR3 region has the DNA TGTGCCAGTAGATCCCGGGACGGAGATAATGAAAAACTGTTTTTT. Its protein product is CASRSRDGDNEKLFF. Together with reference TRBV19 and TRBJ1-4, the CDR3 gives the full variable domain: DGGITQSPKYLFRKEGQNVTLSCEQNLNHDAMYWYRQDPGQGLRLIYYSQIVNDFQKGDIAEGYSVSREKKESFPLTVTSAQKNPTAFYLCASRSRDGDNEKLFFGSGTQLSVL.

The chain combines TRBV28 with TRBJ1-1; the D gene is possibly TRBD1 (5 bases). The CDR3 runs to 13 residues. Trimming left V 2 bases short and J 5 bases short, with 9 bases between. Germline CDR1 reads MDHEN; CDR2 reads SYDVKM. The CDR3 region is CASSLGAGTEAFF. For the CDR3, the DNA is TGTGCCAGCAGTTTAGGGGCGGGGACTGAAGCTTTCTTT.

CDR3 nucleotide sequence: TGTGCCAGCAGCCAAGAGGTCCGGGGTATCCACGAGCAGTACTTC. It codes for CASSQEVRGIHEQYF. The V gene is TRBV4-2, the J gene TRBJ2-5, with D maybe TRBD2 (5 bases). The J call may be faulty, since TRBJ2-7 better matches the DNA end. CDR1 is LGHNA, CDR2 YNFKEQ, per germline. The CDR3 is made up of 15 amino acids.

This chain joins TRBV5-1 and TRBJ1-3; D is unclear. Trimming took off 0 bases at V and 0 bases at J, with 7 bases between the two ends. This CDR3 is built from 15 residues. From germline, CDR1 is SGHRS and CDR2 YFSETQ. The CDR3 reads CASSLGLYSGNTIYF. As DNA, the CDR3 is TGCGCCAGCAGCTTGGGTCTGTACTCTGGAAACACCATATATTTT.

The chain combines TRBV30 with TRBJ2-3, with TRBD1 matching 7 bases. V lost 6 bases, J lost 0 bases, and 6 bases stayed unmatched. The CDR3 loop spans 14 amino acids. The germline V gene encodes CDR1 GTSNPN and CDR2 SVGIG (reference sequence). CDR3: CACTQGTSTDTQYF. CDR3 in DNA: TGTGCCTGCACACAGGGGACCAGCACAGATACGCAGTATTTT. The full variable domain, completed using reference TRBV30 and TRBJ2-3, is SQTIHQWPATLVQPVGSPLSLECTVEGTSNPNLYWYRQAAGRGLQLLFYSVGIGQISSEVPQNLSASRPQDRQFILSSKKLLLSDSGFYLCACTQGTSTDTQYFGPGTRLTVL.

V is TRBV5-8 and J is TRBJ2-2; 10 bases map to TRBD2. The V segment lost 3 bases and the J segment 5 bases; nucleotides outside the gene matches: 10. This CDR3 spans 17 amino acids. CDR1 and CDR2 from the germline V gene are SGHTS and YDEGEE. The CDR3 spells CASSSGRLAGATGELFF. The DNA for the CDR3 is TGTGCCAGCAGCTCTGGTAGGCTAGCGGGAGCAACCGGGGAGCTGTTTTTT.

The genes are TRBV5-1 and TRBJ2-7, with TRBD1 matching 9 bases. From germline, CDR1 is SGHRS and CDR2 YFSETQ. CDR3 length: 14 amino acids. V shed 1 base, J shed 6 bases, and the junction held 5 bases outside the gene matches. CDR3 sequence (DNA): TGCGCCAGCAGCTTGCAGGACAGGGGAACCGAGCAGTACTTC. Protein: CASSLQDRGTEQYF. Based on the CDR3 plus reference TRBV5-1 and TRBJ2-7, the full variable domain is KAGVTQTPRYLIKTRGQQVTLSCSPISGHRSVSWYQQTPGQGLQFLFEYFSETQRNKGNFPGRFSGRQFSNSRSEMNVSTLELGDSALYLCASSLQDRGTEQYFGPGTRLTVT.

V is TRBV6-6 and J is TRBJ2-5; TRBD2 matches 8 bases. The DNA end favors TRBJ2-7, so the J call may be wrong. The germline CDR1 and CDR2 sequences are MNHNY and SVGAGI (reference sequence). This CDR3 has 15 amino acids. The CDR3 reads CASSYGVAGRYEQYF. The CDR3 bases are TGTGCCAGCAGTTACGGGGTAGCGGGGAGATACGAGCAGTACTTC.

The CDR3 spells CASHQADTQYF. CDR3 DNA: TGTGCCAGCCACCAGGCAGATACGCAGTATTTT. This chain uses TRBV27 with TRBJ2-3, with D unclear. The germline gives CDR1 MNHEY, CDR2 SMNVEV (reference sequence). Trimming removed 8 bases from V and 4 bases from J, with 7 bases in between. The CDR3 length is 11 residues.

This clone was seen just once. CDR3 in amino acids: CASSIAGMSGNTIYF. Here the CDR3 DNA reads TGTGCCAGTAGTATAGCCGGGATGTCTGGAAACACCATATATTTT. The J gene is TRBJ1-3, the V gene TRBV19; D not resolved. From germline, CDR1 is LNHDA and CDR2 SQIVND (reference sequence). The CDR3 has 15 amino acids. V shed 1 base and J shed 1 base, with 8 bases lying between them. The whole variable domain, remainder taken from reference TRBV19 and TRBJ1-3, is DGGITQSPKYLFRKEGQNVTLSCEQNLNHDAMYWYRQDPGQGLRLIYYSQIVNDFQKGDIAEGYSVSREKKESFPLTVTSAQKNPTAFYLCASSIAGMSGNTIYFGEGSWLTVV.

V is TRBV7-9 and J is TRBJ1-6; 9 bases agree with TRBD1. This CDR3 has 14 amino acids. The V gene's germline CDR1 is SEHNR and CDR2 FQNEAQ (reference sequence). With V trimmed by 4 bases and J by 10 bases, 5 bases remained unmatched. The CDR3 DNA sequence: TGTGCCAGCAGCTCGGACAGGGGAGGGTCACCCCTCCACTTT. Amino acid sequence: CASSSDRGGSPLHF. The complete variable domain, with remaining parts taken from reference TRBV7-9 and TRBJ1-6, reads DTGVSQNPRHKITKRGQNVTFRCDPISEHNRLYWYRQTLGQGPEFLTYFQNEAQLEKSRLLSDRFSAERPKGSFSTLEIQRTEQGDSAMYLCASSSDRGGSPLHFGNGTRLTVT.

The chain carries TRBV28 and TRBJ1-5; the D gene is possibly TRBD1 (6 bases). The germline gives CDR1 MDHEN, CDR2 SYDVKM. The CDR3 sequence is 14 residues long. The V and J ends lost 3 bases and 6 bases respectively, with 12 bases between them. The CDR3 DNA sequence: TGTGCCAGCAGTTTCCCACAGGGCGGTCAGCCCCAGCATTTT. This sequence encodes CASSFPQGGQPQHF.

The V and J genes are TRBV29-1 and TRBJ1-3; D call uncertain. CDR3 length: 14 amino acids. Germline V gene lookup returns CDR1 SQVTM and CDR2 ANQGSEA. Deletions cut 4 bases from V and 0 bases from J, with 10 bases between. The CDR3 sequence is CSVVRSDSGNTIYF. The CDR3 coding sequence is TGCAGCGTTGTCCGCTCCGACTCTGGAAACACCATATATTTT.

The rearrangement joins TRBV5-1 to TRBJ2-5, with D uncertain. Germline assignment: CDR1 SGHRS and CDR2 YFSETQ. The CDR3 is 15 amino acids. V shed 7 bases and J shed 1 base, with 17 bases lying between them. CDR3 loop: CASGPILTVQETQYF. CDR3 nucleotides: TGCGCCAGCGGCCCGATCCTGACGGTCCAAGAGACCCAGTACTTC.

The V gene is TRBV6-1, the J gene TRBJ1-1; 9 nucleotides line up with TRBD1. The V gene end was trimmed by 5 bases and the J gene end by 5 bases; junction bases not matched to a gene: 9. Germline lookup yields CDR1 MNHNS and CDR2 SASEGT. This CDR3 has 15 amino acids. The CDR3 is CASSMDRGRETEAFF. The CDR3 nucleotides are TGTGCCAGCAGTATGGACAGGGGTAGAGAAACTGAAGCTTTCTTT.

This clone has only a few counts. The chain uses TRBV7-2 and TRBJ1-5, with 7 bases identical to TRBD1. In germline, CDR1 is SGHTA, CDR2 FQGNSA. V dropped 1 base and J dropped 6; count of bases not matched to a gene: 6. The CDR3 loop spans 15 amino acids. This CDR3 reads CASSLVGGGTQPQHF. The CDR3 DNA is TGTGCCAGCAGCTTAGTCGGAGGGGGCACTCAGCCCCAGCATTTT. The full variable domain, rest sourced from reference TRBV7-2 and TRBJ1-5, is GAGVSQSPSNKVTEKGKDVELRCDPISGHTALYWYRQSLGQGLEFLIYFQGNSAPDKSGLPSDRFSAERTGGSVSTLTIQRTQQEDSAVYLCASSLVGGGTQPQHFGDGTRLSIL.

The J gene is TRBJ1-1, the V gene TRBV19, with D perhaps matching TRBD1 (6 bases). The CDR3 has 15 residues. In germline, CDR1 is LNHDA, CDR2 SQIVND (reference sequence). V lost 1 base and J 5 bases, leaving 14 bases between the germline ends. The CDR3 DNA follows: TGTGCCAGTAGTATAGGGGATACGGGGGCGACTGAAGCTTTCTTT. Its translation: CASSIGDTGATEAFF.

This chain joins TRBV5-1 and TRBJ2-3; 9 bases line up with TRBD2. Per the germline V gene, CDR1 is SGHRS and CDR2 is YFSETQ. V dropped 0 bases and J dropped 4; count of bases not matched to a gene: 3. CDR3 length equals 15 residues. CDR3 sequence reads: CASSLEGGRADTQYF. The CDR3 region has the DNA TGCGCCAGCAGCTTGGAAGGCGGGAGGGCAGATACGCAGTATTTT.

This chain links TRBV4-2 with TRBJ1-6; the match to TRBD1 covers 7 bases. V was pared by 1 base and J by 5 bases, with 5 bases of the junction left unmatched. The CDR3 is 16 residues long. Germline CDR1 is LGHNA and CDR2 is YNFKEQ. The CDR3 DNA sequence: TGTGCCAGCAGCCAAGGGTTGCAGGGGGATAATTCACCCCTCCACTTT. Residues: CASSQGLQGDNSPLHF.

This clone was found a few times. This sample includes further DNA sequences coding for the same CDR3. This chain connects TRBV5-4 to TRBJ2-2; D might be TRBD1 or TRBD2, each matching 5 bases. Trimming took 7 bases from V and 6 from J, leaving 16 bases between them. There are 14 residues in the CDR3. CDR1 and CDR2 (germline): SGHNT, YYREEE (reference sequence). The CDR3 bases are TGTGCCAGCGGGGGTGGGGGTTCCCCCGGGGAGCTGTTTTTT. As protein: CASGGGGSPGELFF.

The chain links TRBV27 to TRBJ1-1; maybe TRBD1 (6 bases). This CDR3 contains 13 residues. Trimming shortened V by 2 bases and J by 5 bases, and 9 bases separated the two germline ends. In germline, CDR1 is MNHEY, CDR2 SMNVEV (reference sequence). CDR3 sequence (DNA): TGTGCCAGCAGTTTACGGGGACATACTGAAGCTTTCTTT. Protein product: CASSLRGHTEAFF.

A note on this clone: Germline and junction disagree at one end, which may indicate a read error. This chain connects TRBV28 to TRBJ1-5; weak D call: TRBD1 (6 bases). The CDR3 is made up of 14 amino acids. Germline V lookup: CDR1 MDHEN, CDR2 SYDVKM. Here the CDR3 reads CASWTALSNQPRHF. The CDR3 DNA sequence: TGTGCCAGCTGGACAGCACTTAGCAATCAGCCCCGGCATTTT.